A selection of T cell receptor beta chains follows, all from one sample in a study of control samples from healthy donors and cancer patients. TCRdb's table, derived via immunoSEQ multiplex PCR, lists solely in-frame clones and lacks some. Counted here are roughly 40,000 clones, approximately 90% occurring once; the ten biggest clones make up around 3.6%. The sample taken for sequencing was blood. Receptors originate from a woman in her forties or fifties in good health. CDR3s leave out the opening cysteine and the closing phenylalanine or tryptophan. Clone sizes are given selectively: once, few, many, or a class where the clone is expanded.

J | V | size | CDR3
TRBJ2-7 | TRBV7-8 | NA | ASSLDGISYEQY
TRBJ2-3 | TRBV7-2 | NA | ASSHQHRDTQY
TRBJ1-2 | TRBV28 | NA | ASSDTTGNYGYT
TRBJ1-1 | TRBV29-1 | NA | SVARGPEAF
TRBJ1-4 | TRBV15 | NA | ATSRGRLGRINEKLF
TRBJ1-1 | TRBV5-5 | once | ASSLSGENTEAF
TRBJ2-3 | TRBV5-1 | NA | ASSSTGGRDTQY
TRBJ2-2 | TRBV11-2 | once | ASSFWNTGELF
TRBJ1-2 | TRBV30 | NA | ACPGVYYGYT
TRBJ2-4 | TRBV28 | NA | ASRSWRLAKNIQY
TRBJ1-5 | TRBV18 | NA | ASSPGTEGQPQH
TRBJ1-5 | TRBV7-8 | NA | ASRPLGADNQPQH
TRBJ1-6 | TRBV6-5 | NA | ASSLTGGSPLH
TRBJ1-1 | TRBV6-1 | NA | ASSEQRVGEAF